This TCR beta chain was documented in a study of cytomegalovirus exposure and HLA in healthy donors. Findings and caveats of the study: An Asian-associated ancestry cluster reportedly showed fewer N-insertions than the approximately 700-donor mean in a later analysis. Association of a missense DCLRE1C variant with TCR beta V- and J-gene trimming was reported in a later analysis.

The PCR contained 60 Vbeta and 13 Jbeta primers. Method: immunoSEQ multiplex PCR; TCRdb's copy keeps in-frame clones and lacks some. The sample lists some 150,000 clones, around 75% occurring once. About this clone: Its antigen is not identified.

J was trimmed by 8 bases and V by 2 bases; bases with no gene match: 7. This CDR3 has 15 amino acids. Germline V CDR1 and CDR2: MRHNA, SNTAGT. The specimen was PBMCs. The genes are TRBV6-4 and TRBJ2-1; 9 nucleotides agree with TRBD1. The receptor was derived from a man aged 55 to 70 in good health and CMV-seronegative. As DNA, the CDR3 is TGTGCCAGCAGTGACCGCGGGACAGGGAACGATGAGCAGTTCTTC. This codes for CASSDRGTGNDEQFF.